Below are 30 T cell receptor beta chains sequenced from a single sample in a study of T cell responses to AZD1222 COVID-19 vaccine. Sequencing used immunoSEQ multiplex PCR; TCRdb keeps in-frame clones, though not all of them. This table holds roughly 90,000 clones, about nine tenths found once. The sequencing used peripheral blood, collected 28 days after the second AZD1222 dose. The source of these receptors is an adult who received the AZD1222 COVID-19 vaccine.

This clone was counted once. V gene TRBV7-9 combines with J gene TRBJ1-2, with a tentative D call TRBD1 (6 bases). This CDR3 contains 15 residues. CDR1 is SEHNR, CDR2 FQNEAQ, per germline (reference sequence). Trimming took off 2 bases at V and 7 bases at J, with 17 bases between the two ends. Here the CDR3 DNA reads TGTGCCAGCAGCTTACTAATCGACAGGTTTGGTGGCTACACCTTC. Translation: CASSLLIDRFGGYTF.

The chain uses TRBV6-2 or TRBV6-3 and TRBJ2-5; no clear D. The ends were cut back, 2 bases at V and 5 bases at J, with 9 bases in the middle. The CDR3 is 13 amino acids. Germline-derived CDR1 and CDR2 are MNHEY and SVGEGT. The CDR3, as DNA: TGTGCCAGCAGTTACGGTAACCCGGAGACCCAGTACTTC. It encodes CASSYGNPETQYF.

This chain connects TRBV5-1 to TRBJ2-1; 7 nucleotides agree with TRBD2. Germline loops: CDR1 SGHRS, CDR2 YFSETQ. Losses at the gene ends were 0 bases for V and 4 bases for J; bases not matched to a gene: 7. CDR3 length: 16 amino acids. Here the CDR3 reads CASSLVGGVAYNEQFF. The CDR3 coding sequence is TGCGCCAGCAGCTTGGTTGGGGGGGTGGCATACAATGAGCAGTTCTTC. Full variable domain (missing parts from reference TRBV5-1 and TRBJ2-1): KAGVTQTPRYLIKTRGQQVTLSCSPISGHRSVSWYQQTPGQGLQFLFEYFSETQRNKGNFPGRFSGRQFSNSRSEMNVSTLELGDSALYLCASSLVGGVAYNEQFFGPGTRLTVL.

The V gene is TRBV30, the J gene TRBJ2-3; D gene ambiguous. Trimming took 0 bases from V and 4 from J, leaving 17 bases between them. Germline-derived CDR1 and CDR2 are GTSNPN and SVGIG (reference sequence). This CDR3 is 16 amino acids long. CDR3 DNA sequence: TGTGCCTGGAGTGTATTACCGTTCCTCGAGGCAGATACGCAGTATTTT. It yields the protein CAWSVLPFLEADTQYF.

The chain is built from TRBV15 and TRBJ1-3, with 7 bases fitting TRBD1. Germline V gene data show CDR1 as LNHNV and CDR2 as YYDKDF (reference sequence). The length of the CDR3 is 17 residues. V was pared by 0 bases and J by 2 bases, with 7 bases of the junction left unmatched. CDR3 protein: CATSRDSGTATGNTIYF. In DNA, the CDR3 is TGTGCCACCAGCAGAGATTCCGGGACAGCAACTGGAAACACCATATATTTT.

This chain joins TRBV29-1 and TRBJ2-3; tentative D call: TRBD2 (6 bases). CDR3 size: 13 residues. The V gene's germline CDR1 is SQVTM and CDR2 ANQGSEA. Trimming removed 5 bases at V and 4 bases at J, with 13 bases between. CDR3 DNA sequence: TGCAGCGTTCAGACGAGACTAGCAGATACGCAGTATTTT. It specifies CSVQTRLADTQYF.

The genes are TRBV27 and TRBJ1-5; no definite D call. The CDR3 runs to 10 residues. Trimming removed 10 bases at V and 1 base at J, with 2 bases between. Germline V gene lookup returns CDR1 MNHEY and CDR2 SMNVEV (reference sequence). The CDR3 DNA sequence: TGTGCCAACAGCAATCAGCCCCAGCATTTT. Translating it yields CANSNQPQHF.

Of note for this clone: The identical CDR3 is also encoded by other nucleotide sequences in the sample. This chain uses TRBV12-3 or TRBV12-4 with TRBJ1-2; TRBD1 agrees at 8 bases. V lost 5 bases to trimming and J lost 2 bases; unmatched junction nucleotides: 1. There are 13 residues in the CDR3. The CDR3 reads CASSHRGNYGYTF. Here the CDR3 DNA reads TGTGCCAGCAGTCACAGGGGGAACTATGGCTACACCTTC.

This chain uses TRBV6-4 with TRBJ2-7; 9 positions agree with TRBD2. CDR1 and CDR2 from the germline V gene are MRHNA and SNTAGT. V trimming: 5 bases; J trimming: 4 bases; junction bases outside the gene matches: 12. The CDR3 is made up of 16 amino acids. DNA of the CDR3: TGTGCCAGCAGTCGGGACCAGCGGGGGGCAGGATACGAGCAGTACGTC. It encodes CASSRDQRGAGYEQYV.

This chain joins TRBV15 and TRBJ2-7; D is ambiguous. Germline CDR1 and CDR2: LNHNV and YYDKDF (reference sequence). Trimming took 0 bases from V and 0 from J, leaving 9 bases between them. The CDR3 is 15 amino acids. The CDR3, as DNA: TGTGCCACCAGCAGAGATCCCAGGAGCTCCTACGAGCAGTACTTC. Translating it yields CATSRDPRSSYEQYF. The full variable domain, its missing parts supplied by reference TRBV15 and TRBJ2-7, is DAMVIQNPRYQVTQFGKPVTLSCSQTLNHNVMYWYQQKSSQAPKLLFHYYDKDFNNEADTPDNFQSRRPNTSFCFLDIRSPGLGDTAMYLCATSRDPRSSYEQYFGPGTRLTVT.

The CDR3 DNA reads as TGTGCCAGCAGCCCACCCTCCTACGAGCAGTACTTC. This gives the protein CASSPPSYEQYF. This chain uses TRBV11-2 with TRBJ2-7, with D uncertain. V dropped 5 bases and J dropped 0 bases, with 5 bases sitting between them. Germline CDR1 reads SGHAT; CDR2 reads FQNNGV. The CDR3 sequence is 12 residues long.

V is TRBV19 and J is TRBJ2-2, with D unclear. Germline loops: CDR1 LNHDA, CDR2 SQIVND (reference sequence). Trimming cost V 5 bases and J 6 bases, with 22 bases left between them. CDR3 length equals 17 residues. Here the CDR3 reads CASSPLGYTVAAGELFF. The CDR3 region has the DNA TGTGCCAGTAGTCCCTTAGGATATACAGTCGCGGCCGGGGAGCTGTTTTTT.

This clone was observed once. The chain combines TRBV2 with TRBJ1-6; TRBD1 might be the D (5 bases). V was cut by 2 bases and J by 7 bases, with 12 bases left in between. There are 15 residues in the CDR3. Germline CDR1 and CDR2: SNHLY and FYNNEI. The CDR3, as DNA: TGTGCCAGCAGTGAACTTAGGGACGCCAATTCACCCCTCCACTTT. Its translation is CASSELRDANSPLHF.

This chain uses TRBV28 with TRBJ2-7; D remains ambiguous. CDR3 size: 14 residues. V gave up 1 base and J gave up 7 bases, with 14 bases separating them. Per germline, CDR1 MDHEN and CDR2 SYDVKM. CDR3 protein: CASSLFGLPLEQYF. CDR3 sequence (DNA): TGTGCCAGCAGTTTATTCGGCCTGCCTTTGGAGCAGTACTTC.

This chain joins TRBV6-5 and TRBJ1-3; TRBD1 might be the D (6 bases). The CDR3 is made up of 15 amino acids. Germline V CDR1 and CDR2: MNHEY, SVGAGI. With 2 bases removed from V and 2 bases from J, the gap between germline ends came to 10 bases. As DNA, the CDR3 is TGTGCCAGCAGTTACGAGGGGACAACTGGAAACACCATATATTTT. It encodes CASSYEGTTGNTIYF.

This chain uses TRBV6-5 with TRBJ1-4; 9 nucleotides line up with TRBD1. The V and J ends lost 5 bases and 6 bases, in that order; junction bases with no gene match: 4. The CDR3 has 14 residues. Germline CDR1 MNHEY, CDR2 SVGAGI. In nucleotides, the CDR3 is TGTGCCAGCAGTAAGGGACAGGGTGATGAAAAACTGTTTTTT. It yields the protein CASSKGQGDEKLFF.

The chain carries TRBV9 and TRBJ1-4; TRBD1 matches at 7 bases. The CDR3 has 15 residues. The ends lost 3 bases at V and 2 bases at J; junction bases unmatched: 4. The germline V gene encodes CDR1 SGDLS and CDR2 YYNGEE. CDR3 sequence reads: CASSARQGTNEKLFF. CDR3 sequence (DNA): TGTGCCAGCAGCGCCAGACAGGGTACTAATGAAAAACTGTTTTTT.

The gene calls are TRBV4-1 and TRBJ2-7; D not certain. V was trimmed by 1 base and J by 1 base, leaving 11 bases between them. CDR3 size: 15 residues. Germline CDR1 and CDR2: MGHRA and YSYEKL. CDR3 residues: CASSQGIGRSYEQYV. CDR3 nucleotide sequence: TGCGCCAGCAGCCAAGGGATCGGCAGGTCCTACGAGCAGTACGTC.

The chain carries TRBV7-6 and TRBJ2-3, with 13 bases fitting TRBD2. Germline values: CDR1 SGHVS, CDR2 FNYEAQ. This CDR3 region has 16 residues. After removal of 5 bases from V and 6 bases from J, the junction contained 8 bases not matched to a gene. The CDR3 region is CASSATSGGAPDTQYF. CDR3 nucleotides: TGTGCCAGCAGCGCCACTAGCGGGGGGGCCCCGGATACGCAGTATTTT.

The chain joins TRBV6-5 to TRBJ1-6; D remains unclear. Trimming stripped 2 bases from V and 11 bases from J, with 13 bases between. Germline V gene lookup returns CDR1 MNHEY and CDR2 SVGAGI. This CDR3 is 14 amino acids long. Here the CDR3 reads CASSYGVGSTPLHF. DNA for the CDR3: TGTGCCAGCAGTTACGGGGTGGGATCCACACCCCTCCACTTT.

The chain has TRBV28 and TRBJ2-3, with TRBD1 as a possible D gene (6 bases). The germline V gene has CDR1 MDHEN and CDR2 SYDVKM. Trimming shortened V by 2 bases and J by 8 bases, and 14 bases separated the two germline ends. This CDR3 comprises 14 residues. CDR3 sequence (DNA): TGTGCCAGCAGTTTAGCAGGGGTGATAATTACGCAGTATTTT. Protein product: CASSLAGVIITQYF.

The chain carries TRBV28 and TRBJ1-3; 9 bases match TRBD1. The J segment lost 0 bases and the V segment lost 3 bases, leaving 6 bases of the junction unmatched. There are 17 residues in the CDR3. Germline CDR1 reads MDHEN; CDR2 reads SYDVKM. CDR3 DNA sequence: TGTGCCAGCAGTTTGGGGACAGGGTTCGCCTCTGGAAACACCATATATTTT. Its translation: CASSLGTGFASGNTIYF. Supplemented by reference TRBV28 and TRBJ1-3, the full variable domain reads DVKVTQSSRYLVKRTGEKVFLECVQDMDHENMFWYRQDPGLGLRLIYFSYDVKMKEKGDIPEGYSVSREKKERFSLILESASTNQTSMYLCASSLGTGFASGNTIYFGEGSWLTVV.

This sequence joins TRBV3-1 (or the pseudogene TRBV3-2) and TRBJ2-1, with 13 bases fitting TRBD2. The V segment lost 2 bases and the J segment 4 bases; nucleotides outside the gene matches: 5. The CDR3 spans 17 residues. Germline CDR1 and CDR2: LGHDT and YNNKEL (reference sequence). In nucleotides, the CDR3 is TGTGCCAGCAGCCAACAACGGACTAGCGGGGGATACAATGAGCAGTTCTTC. Protein sequence: CASSQQRTSGGYNEQFF.

The genes are TRBV7-9 and TRBJ1-2; no firm D call. Germline values: CDR1 SEHNR, CDR2 FQNEAQ (reference sequence). V shed 0 bases and J shed 5 bases, with 19 bases lying between them. The CDR3 sequence is 17 residues long. For the CDR3, the DNA is TGTGCCAGCAGCTTAGCTCCCCGCATCCGGGATCTGTATGGCTACACCTTC. Translated: CASSLAPRIRDLYGYTF.

This chain joins TRBV24-1 and TRBJ2-5, with TRBD2 identical over 12 bases. In germline, CDR1 is KGHDR, CDR2 SFDVKD. The CDR3 length is 17 residues. Trimming cost V 4 bases and J 3 bases; bases outside gene matches: 8. The CDR3 sequence is CATSEPTSGGIKETQYF. CDR3 sequence (DNA): TGTGCCACCAGTGAGCCCACTAGCGGGGGGATAAAAGAGACCCAGTACTTC.

The chain couples TRBV7-2 to TRBJ2-1, with D possibly matching TRBD2 (7 bases). The length of the CDR3 is 13 residues. Trimming cost V 6 bases and J 15 bases, with 21 bases left between them. Germline CDR1 and CDR2: SGHTA and FQGNSA. Here the CDR3 reads CASSPGAGAPPFF. As DNA, the CDR3 is TGTGCCAGCAGTCCGGGTGCGGGGGCCCCCCCGTTCTTC.

This clone was recorded once. In DNA, the CDR3 is TGTGCCATCTCCGGGGGCGGGACGGAGAACACCGGGGAGCTGTTTTTT. Translation: CAISGGGTENTGELFF. This sequence joins TRBV10-3 and TRBJ2-2; D may correspond to TRBD1 or TRBD2 (6 bases each). With 8 bases removed from V and 1 base from J, the gap between germline ends came to 17 bases. The length of the CDR3 is 16 residues. CDR1 is ENHRY and CDR2 is SYGVKD in the germline V gene.

J is TRBJ1-3 and V is TRBV11-2; no clear D gene. Looked up from germline, CDR1 is SGHAT and CDR2 is FQNNGV. V lost 3 bases and J 3 bases, leaving 3 bases between the germline ends. The CDR3 has 12 amino acids. The CDR3 DNA reads TGTGCCAGCAGCTTCGGTGGAAACACCATATATTTT. Translated: CASSFGGNTIYF.

The rearrangement links TRBV2 to TRBJ2-3; tentatively, D is TRBD1 (6 bases). Germline V gives CDR1 SNHLY, CDR2 FYNNEI. This CDR3 region has 18 residues. V lost 2 bases to trimming and J lost 3 bases, with 21 bases between them. The CDR3 protein is CASSERGGKGERTDTQYF. CDR3 DNA: TGTGCCAGCAGTGAAAGAGGTGGGAAGGGGGAGAGGACAGATACGCAGTATTTT.

This clone has only one observation. This chain connects TRBV19 to TRBJ2-7, with 10 bases lining up with TRBD1. The germline gives CDR1 LNHDA, CDR2 SQIVND (reference sequence). Unmatched junction bases numbered 5, after V lost 5 bases and J lost 4 bases. The CDR3 length is 14 residues. The CDR3 region has the DNA TGTGCCAGTAGTTCCCGGGACAGGGGATACGAGCAGTACTTC. Translation: CASSSRDRGYEQYF.